These 28 T cell receptor beta chains were all obtained from the same sample, sequenced in a study of blood T cells in healthy people across ages (dated by TCRdb to the mid-2010s). Library creation used 5' RACE. The sequencing machine was an Illumina HiSeq 2500. A second roughly 6 to 11 cycle PCR used a sample-barcoded 5' primer and a J-beta primer mix. The public reads were reprocessed in TCRdb via fastp at Q25 and MiXCR, keeping in-frame beta chains. Every entry covers one CDR3 protein and lists the most common genes and DNA from its rows. The sample table contains about 800,000 distinct CDR3 sequences; only one count was recorded for about 25% of them. More than 3% of the sample is taken by the ten largest. These data were also reused for a study on T cells of mothers and their children.

The source material was blood. The origin of the receptors is a boy aged 5-17 years in good health.

V usage is TRBV5-1 and J usage is TRBJ2-7; 9 bases line up with TRBD2. This CDR3 is built from 14 residues. V shed 2 bases and J 5 bases; nucleotides not matched to a gene: 5. Looked up from germline, CDR1 is SGHRS and CDR2 is YFSETQ. The CDR3 region has the DNA TGCGCCAGCAGCTTTACAATAGCGGGAGACGAGCAGTACTTC. Translated, it gives CASSFTIAGDEQYF.

This clonotype was found many times. The chain recombines TRBV7-9 with TRBJ2-1, with a weak D call TRBD1 (6 bases). This CDR3 has 16 amino acids. V was trimmed by 1 base and J by 6 bases, leaving 16 bases between them. Germline CDR1 SEHNR, CDR2 FQNEAQ (reference sequence). The CDR3 region is CASSLGDTGDFNEQFF. CDR3 coding DNA: TGTGCCAGCAGCTTAGGGGACACAGGAGACTTCAATGAGCAGTTCTTC.

This clonotype occurred a few times. J is TRBJ1-6 and V is TRBV18; no definite D call. Trimming removed 1 base at V and 14 bases at J, with 15 bases between. Per germline, CDR1 KGHSH and CDR2 LQKENI. The CDR3 sequence is 14 residues long. The CDR3, as DNA: TGTGCCAGCTCACCACAGGGCCCTAATGAGGCCCTCCACTTT. Translating gives CASSPQGPNEALHF.

This sequence joins TRBV5-1 and TRBJ2-5, with D perhaps matching TRBD1 or TRBD2 (6 bases each). CDR1 SGHRS and CDR2 YFSETQ come from the germline V gene. The CDR3 has 16 residues. Trimming left V 0 bases short and J 2 bases short, with 14 bases between. CDR3 protein: CASSLDRGPLQETQYF. The CDR3 region has the DNA TGCGCCAGCAGCTTGGACCGGGGGCCCCTTCAAGAGACCCAGTACTTC.

The chain joins TRBV6-2 or TRBV6-3 to TRBJ1-5; no clear D gene. The CDR3 consists of 18 residues. The germline V gene has CDR1 MNHEY and CDR2 SVGEGT. The V end was cut by 2 bases, the J end by 0 bases, with 17 bases between. CDR3 in DNA: TGTGCCAGCAGTTACACCGAACCGAGAAGAGATAGCAATCAGCCCCAGCATTTT. This codes for CASSYTEPRRDSNQPQHF.

The rearrangement uses TRBV11-2 and TRBJ2-1, with 9 bases identical to TRBD2. Trimming removed 1 base from V and 8 bases from J; junction bases left unmatched: 9. Germline loops: CDR1 SGHAT, CDR2 FQNNGV. This CDR3 has 16 residues. Written as DNA, the CDR3 is TGTGCCAGCAGCTTAGTCATCCTAGCGGGATTCTATGAGCAGTTCTTC. Encoded protein: CASSLVILAGFYEQFF.

The genes are TRBV4-2 and TRBJ2-1, with TRBD2 matching over 11 bases. TRBJ2-7 matches the DNA end more closely, so the J call is doubtful. Germline V CDR1 and CDR2: LGHNA, YNFKEQ. The CDR3 totals 16 residues. CDR3 in amino acids: CASSQETSGDRYEQYF. DNA for the CDR3: TGTGCCAGCAGCCAAGAGACTAGCGGGGACAGATACGAGCAGTACTTC.

The V gene is TRBV6-1, the J gene TRBJ2-3; 9 bases map to TRBD2. The CDR3 totals 16 residues. Germline V lookup: CDR1 MNHNS, CDR2 SASEGT. Trimming at V came to 5 bases and at J to 2 bases, leaving 8 bases not matched to a gene. CDR3 residues: CASSRTSAAVTDTQYF. CDR3 nucleotides: TGTGCCAGCAGTAGGACTAGCGCAGCAGTCACAGATACGCAGTATTTT.

There are many counts of this clonotype. The genes are TRBV18 and TRBJ2-5; 8 bases line up with TRBD2. Germline trimming cut 0 bases from V and 5 bases from J; bases unmatched to any gene: 2. The CDR3 extends over 14 amino acids. Germline CDR1 KGHSH, CDR2 LQKENI. CDR3 in amino acids: CASSPPGTRETQYF. CDR3 nucleotides: TGTGCCAGCTCACCACCGGGGACTAGGGAGACCCAGTACTTC.

This clonotype was found a few times. The rearrangement joins TRBV20-1 to TRBJ2-7; 10 positions match TRBD2. The CDR3 loop spans 18 amino acids. Germline lookup yields CDR1 DFQATT and CDR2 SNEGSKA (reference sequence). V lost 3 bases to trimming and J lost 2 bases; unmatched junction nucleotides: 16. In nucleotides, the CDR3 is TGCAGTGCTAGTCATCGTAGCGGGAGGCCCCGCAATACCTACGAGCAGTACTTC. Amino acids: CSASHRSGRPRNTYEQYF.

This clonotype showed up just a few times. The V call is TRBV6-1, the J call TRBJ2-5; 8 positions match TRBD1. Judging by the DNA end, TRBJ2-1 fits better; the J call may be wrong. This CDR3 contains 13 residues. Germline V lookup: CDR1 MNHNS, CDR2 SASEGT. The CDR3 DNA is TGTGCCAGCAGACCTACAGGGGGTCATGAGCAGTTCTTC. It specifies CASRPTGGHEQFF.

The table lists this clonotype with a count of one. V gene TRBV2 combines with J gene TRBJ1-4; D possibly corresponds to TRBD1 (6 bases). CDR3 length equals 16 residues. Trimming pared 3 bases from V and 0 bases from J, leaving 11 bases between. Germline CDR1 SNHLY, CDR2 FYNNEI. The DNA for the CDR3 is TGTGCCAGCAGTGACGGGGGCTCTGCAACTAATGAAAAACTGTTTTTT. This encodes CASSDGGSATNEKLFF.

A few counts support this clonotype. V gene TRBV6-1 combines with J gene TRBJ2-1; D gene ambiguous. The CDR3 spans 13 residues. CDR1 and CDR2 (germline): MNHNS, SASEGT. V was cut by 2 bases and J by 4 bases, with 6 bases left in between. This CDR3 reads CASSELDYNEQFF. CDR3 nucleotide sequence: TGTGCCAGCAGTGAACTCGATTACAATGAGCAGTTCTTC.

The chain joins TRBV11-2 to TRBJ2-3, with D maybe TRBD2 (6 bases). The V gene lost 5 bases and the J gene lost 4 bases, with 16 bases spanning the gap. Germline CDR1 and CDR2: SGHAT and FQNNGV. This CDR3 has 15 residues. The CDR3 loop reads CASSQDWGVPDTQYF. CDR3 sequence (DNA): TGTGCCAGCAGCCAAGATTGGGGGGTTCCAGATACGCAGTATTTT.

V gene TRBV7-8 combines with J gene TRBJ2-5; 7 nucleotides align to TRBD1. The trim removed 0 bases at V and 2 bases at J, leaving 3 bases unmatched. Germline V gene data show CDR1 as SGHVS and CDR2 as FQNEAQ. The length of the CDR3 is 15 residues. The CDR3 region has the DNA TGTGCCAGCAGCTTAGCAGGGGGCGAACAAGAGACCCAGTACTTC. Translating it yields CASSLAGGEQETQYF.

The chain carries TRBV9 and TRBJ1-2; D is perhaps TRBD1 (6 bases). Germline V CDR1 and CDR2: SGDLS, YYNGEE. V lost 4 bases, J lost 1 base, and 11 bases lay in between. CDR3 size: 14 residues. CDR3 DNA sequence: TGTGCCAGCAGCCGGGACAATAGTAACTATGGCTACACCTTC. Protein sequence: CASSRDNSNYGYTF.

The V call is TRBV18, the J call TRBJ2-7; D may be TRBD1 (6 bases). The CDR3 runs to 12 residues. Germline V gene data show CDR1 as KGHSH and CDR2 as LQKENI. Trimming pared 4 bases from V and 7 bases from J, leaving 11 bases between. The CDR3 reads CASSHAQGEQYF. Here the CDR3 DNA reads TGTGCCAGCTCACACGCACAGGGTGAGCAGTACTTC.

CDR3 in amino acids: CASSLWDPTGELFF. For the CDR3, the DNA is TGTGCCAGCAGCCTCTGGGACCCTACCGGGGAGCTGTTTTTT. The chain has TRBV5-5 and TRBJ2-2; D may match TRBD1 or TRBD2 (5 bases each). Germline V gene sequence: CDR1 SGHKS, CDR2 YYEKEE (reference sequence). This CDR3 spans 14 amino acids. The V end was cut by 4 bases, the J end by 5 bases, with 12 bases between. Complete variable domain (other parts from reference TRBV5-5 and TRBJ2-2): DAGVTQSPTHLIKTRGQQVTLRCSPISGHKSVSWYQQVLGQGPQFIFQYYEKEERGRGNFPDRFSARQFPNYSSELNVNALLLGDSALYLCASSLWDPTGELFFGEGSRLTVL.

The chain carries TRBV29-1 and TRBJ2-2; D possibly corresponds to TRBD1 (5 bases). Trimming left V 3 bases short and J 2 bases short, with 10 bases between. The CDR3 is made up of 14 amino acids. From germline, CDR1 is SQVTM and CDR2 ANQGSEA. This CDR3 is CSVEGQENTGELFF. DNA of the CDR3: TGCAGCGTTGAGGGGCAGGAAAACACCGGGGAGCTGTTTTTT.

V usage is TRBV2 and J usage is TRBJ1-2; D is perhaps TRBD1 (6 bases). CDR3 length: 14 residues. V was shortened by 6 bases and J by 1 base, with 12 bases between the two germline ends. Germline CDR1 reads SNHLY; CDR2 reads FYNNEI. DNA for the CDR3: TGTGCCAGCAGAAGGGGAGGGGGTAACTATGGCTACACCTTC. It yields the protein CASRRGGGNYGYTF. Together with reference TRBV2 and TRBJ1-2, the CDR3 gives the full variable domain: EPEVTQTPSHQVTQMGQEVILRCVPISNHLYFYWYRQILGQKVEFLVSFYNNEISEKSEIFDDQFSVERPDGSNFTLKIRSTKLEDSAMYFCASRRGGGNYGYTFGSGTRLTVV.

The V gene is TRBV6-2 or TRBV6-3, the J gene TRBJ2-1, with TRBD2 as a possible D gene (5 bases). The germline gives CDR1 MNHEY, CDR2 SVGEGT. This CDR3 region has 12 residues. V was shortened by 6 bases and J by 12 bases, with 15 bases between the two germline ends. CDR3 sequence reads: CASRYLRAAQFF. CDR3 bases: TGTGCCAGCAGATACCTTCGAGCGGCGCAGTTCTTC.

The chain uses TRBV28 and TRBJ2-7, with 7 bases identical to TRBD1. Germline-derived CDR1 and CDR2 are MDHEN and SYDVKM. With 6 bases clipped from V and 2 bases from J, the junction kept 10 bases outside the gene matches. The CDR3 length is 15 residues. The CDR3 spells CASRKYGTVTYEQYF. CDR3 sequence (DNA): TGTGCCAGCAGGAAATACGGGACAGTCACCTACGAGCAGTACTTC.

The chain links TRBV6-4 to TRBJ2-5; possible D gene TRBD1, 5 bases. V was shortened by 6 bases and J by 0 bases, with 14 bases between the two germline ends. The CDR3 length is 15 residues. Germline CDR1 MRHNA, CDR2 SNTAGT. Here the CDR3 reads CASRLQVSHQETQYF. Here the CDR3 DNA reads TGTGCCAGCAGATTACAGGTTTCCCACCAAGAGACCCAGTACTTC.

This rearrangement joins TRBV28 to TRBJ1-5; D unclear. This CDR3 comprises 14 residues. V was clipped by 6 bases and J by 4 bases, with 13 bases between them. The germline V gene has CDR1 MDHEN and CDR2 SYDVKM. This CDR3 is CASSWAGLNQPQHF. The CDR3 nucleotides read TGTGCCAGCAGCTGGGCAGGATTGAATCAGCCCCAGCATTTT.

V usage is TRBV20-1 and J usage is TRBJ2-5, with 7 bases matching TRBD2. The DNA end favors TRBJ2-1, so the J call may be wrong. The CDR3 loop spans 18 amino acids. CDR1 is DFQATT, CDR2 SNEGSKA, per germline (reference sequence). The CDR3 loop reads CSASSTSANGRAYNEQFF. The CDR3 coding sequence is TGCAGTGCTAGTTCCACTAGCGCGAACGGAAGGGCCTACAATGAGCAGTTCTTC.

This rearrangement joins TRBV7-9 to TRBJ2-1; the D is unclear. The V gene's germline CDR1 is SEHNR and CDR2 FQNEAQ (reference sequence). This CDR3 is built from 14 residues. V was cut by 1 base and J by 9 bases, with 13 bases left in between. In DNA form, the CDR3 reads TGTGCCAGCAGCTTAGTCCTAGATGAGGCTGAGCAGTTCTTC. Amino acids: CASSLVLDEAEQFF. The whole variable domain, remainder taken from reference TRBV7-9 and TRBJ2-1, is DTGVSQNPRHKITKRGQNVTFRCDPISEHNRLYWYRQTLGQGPEFLTYFQNEAQLEKSRLLSDRFSAERPKGSFSTLEIQRTEQGDSAMYLCASSLVLDEAEQFFGPGTRLTVL.

The chain has TRBV24-1 and TRBJ2-2; D not certain. Per the germline V gene, CDR1 is KGHDR and CDR2 is SFDVKD. V lost 5 bases and J 6 bases, leaving 9 bases between the germline ends. This CDR3 has 13 residues. The CDR3 sequence: CATSVGVAGELFF. DNA for the CDR3: TGTGCCACCAGTGTTGGGGTCGCCGGGGAGCTGTTTTTT.

The chain carries TRBV10-3 and TRBJ2-3; 8 bases fit TRBD1. The ends lost 5 bases at V and 4 bases at J; junction bases unmatched: 5. CDR3 length: 14 amino acids. Germline V lookup: CDR1 ENHRY, CDR2 SYGVKD. The CDR3 region has the DNA TGTGCCATCAGTACACAGGGGGGAGCAGATACGCAGTATTTT. It specifies CAISTQGGADTQYF.